This TCR beta chain appears in the sequencing data of a study of blood T cell repertoires in COVID-19. Deletions cut 3 bases from V and 0 bases from J, with 20 bases between. The CDR3 length is 18 residues. Germline V lookup: CDR1 LNHDA, CDR2 SQIVND (reference sequence). Methods used by the authors: Quantification of nucleated cells was approximated via reference gene primer amplification. Clones were sequenced by immunoSEQ multiplex PCR, and TCRdb holds only the in-frame ones, with some missing. The V and J calls and clone size are taken from that table; D and trimming were inferred from the DNA. The data show about 83,000 clones, with roughly 87% seen just once and around 3% held by the top ten.

This TCR was sampled from a woman aged 45-65 years with active or convalescent COVID-19. The sample was peripheral blood. The rearrangement links TRBV19 to TRBJ1-2; D not resolved. The CDR3 nucleotides read TGTGCCAGTAGTATTACGAGGACTACTCTACGGTCTAACTATGGCTACACCTTC. This encodes CASSITRTTLRSNYGYTF. The entire variable domain, with the rest obtained from reference TRBV19 and TRBJ1-2, is as follows: DGGITQSPKYLFRKEGQNVTLSCEQNLNHDAMYWYRQDPGQGLRLIYYSQIVNDFQKGDIAEGYSVSREKKESFPLTVTSAQKNPTAFYLCASSITRTTLRSNYGYTFGSGTRLTVV.